This TCR beta chain originates from a study of T cell changes during pregnancy in multiple sclerosis. Assay used: immunoSEQ multiplex PCR; TCRdb lists only in-frame clones, some missing. The profile shows over 70,000 clones, around 93% of them singletons. V lost 5 bases, J lost 4 bases, and 14 bases lay in between. This CDR3 contains 15 residues. Germline CDR1 LNHDA, CDR2 SQIVND (reference sequence). The sequence came from a female donor in good health, enrolled as a control in a pregnancy study. The chain couples TRBV19 to TRBJ2-2; D might be TRBD1 (5 bases). Source: peripheral blood, taken in the first trimester of pregnancy. CDR3 sequence (DNA): TGTGCCAGTAGTCTACAGGCGGTGTCCACCGGGGAGCTGTTTTTT. This gives the protein CASSLQAVSTGELFF.